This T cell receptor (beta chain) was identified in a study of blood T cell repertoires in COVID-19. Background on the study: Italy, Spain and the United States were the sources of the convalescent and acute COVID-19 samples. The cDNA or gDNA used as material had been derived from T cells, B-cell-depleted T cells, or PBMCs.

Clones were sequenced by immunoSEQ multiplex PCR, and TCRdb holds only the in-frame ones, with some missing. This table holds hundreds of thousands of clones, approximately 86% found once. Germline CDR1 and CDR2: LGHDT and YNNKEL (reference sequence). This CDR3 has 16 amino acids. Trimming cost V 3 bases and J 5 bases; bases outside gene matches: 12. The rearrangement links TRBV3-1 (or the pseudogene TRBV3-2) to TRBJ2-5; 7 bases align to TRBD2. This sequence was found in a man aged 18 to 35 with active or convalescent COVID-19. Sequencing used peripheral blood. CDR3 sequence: CASSQEGTGGRETQYF. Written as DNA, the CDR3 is TGTGCCAGCAGCCAGGAGGGGACGGGGGGACGGGAGACCCAGTACTTC.